A selection of T cell receptor beta chains follows, all from one sample in a study of blood T cell repertoires in COVID-19. TCRdb's table, derived via immunoSEQ multiplex PCR, lists solely in-frame clones and lacks some. The repertoire holds about half a million clones, with around 85% as singletons. Input material: PBMCs or T cells enriched from blood (not recorded which). The receptors originated from a woman aged 55-70 years who had recovered from COVID-19. CDR3s include the opening cysteine and the closing phenylalanine or tryptophan. D genes are given only for firm matches. Not every row has a clone size; where given, it reads once, few, many or a size class.

v_gene,d_gene,j_gene,abundance,CDR3aa,CDR3nt
TRBV5-5,TRBD2,TRBJ2-1,NA,CASSLVSSGNEQFF,TGTGCCAGCAGCTTGGTGTCTAGCGGCAATGAGCAGTTCTTC
TRBV5-1,TRBD2,TRBJ2-5,NA,CASSFREGQETQYF,TGCGCCAGCAGCTTCCGGGAGGGTCAAGAGACCCAGTACTTC
TRBV6-5,NA,TRBJ1-6,few,CASKLTNSPLHF,TGTGCCAGCAAGCTTACTAATTCACCCCTCCACTTT
TRBV11-2,NA,TRBJ2-3,NA,CASSPWGLDTQYF,TGTGCCAGCAGCCCTTGGGGCTTAGATACGCAGTATTTT
TRBV5-1,NA,TRBJ1-1,NA,CASSLGVSGVNTEAFF,TGCGCCAGCAGCTTGGGAGTTTCAGGGGTTAACACTGAAGCTTTCTTT
TRBV7-9,NA,TRBJ1-1,NA,CASSLGGGTEAFF,TGTGCCAGCAGCTTAGGAGGGGGCACTGAAGCTTTCTTT
TRBV12-3/TRBV12-4,NA,TRBJ1-5,NA,CASSFSSQPQHF,TGTGCCAGCAGTTTTAGTAGTCAGCCCCAGCATTTT
TRBV5-4,TRBD1,TRBJ2-3,NA,CASSVGYRQGSTDTQYF,TGTGCCAGCAGCGTGGGGTACCGACAGGGGAGCACAGATACGCAGTATTTT
TRBV3-1/TRBV3-2,TRBD1,TRBJ1-2,NA,CASSPLDGTGGYTF,TGTGCCAGCAGCCCGTTAGACGGGACAGGTGGCTACACCTTC
TRBV15,NA,TRBJ1-4,once,CATSGGTYQEKLFF,TGTGCCACCAGCGGAGGGACATATCAGGAAAAACTGTTTTTT
TRBV2,NA,TRBJ2-3,once,CASRDGDFIMTDTQYF,TGTGCCAGCAGGGACGGGGACTTTATTATGACAGATACGCAGTATTTT
TRBV30,NA,TRBJ1-3,NA,CAWSAGVSGNTIYF,TGTGCCTGGAGTGCGGGGGTTTCAGGAAACACCATATATTTT
TRBV19,TRBD2,TRBJ2-1,NA,CASGTGLAGPSNEQFF,TGTGCCAGTGGAACGGGGTTAGCGGGGCCCTCCAATGAGCAGTTCTTC
TRBV3-1/TRBV3-2,NA,TRBJ2-6,NA,CASSQDQGGLSAGANVLTF,TGTGCCAGCAGCCAAGACCAGGGAGGACTATCGGCTGGGGCCAACGTCCTGACTTTC
TRBV4-2,TRBD1,TRBJ1-4,NA,CASSQDRGQGWTNEKLFF,TGTGCCAGCAGCCAAGATCGGGGACAGGGTTGGACTAATGAAAAACTGTTTTTT
TRBV7-9,NA,TRBJ2-3,NA,CASSLEALALNTQYF,TGTGCCAGCAGCTTAGAAGCCCTAGCCCTGAATACGCAGTATTTT
TRBV6-5,NA,TRBJ1-4,few,CGVKGGNEKLFF,TGTGGTGTAAAGGGAGGGAATGAAAAACTGTTTTTT
TRBV11-2,NA,TRBJ2-5,NA,CASSSMDRQETQYF,TGTGCCAGCAGCTCAATGGACAGACAAGAGACCCAGTACTTC
TRBV18,TRBD1,TRBJ1-1,NA,CASSSKWGQGENTEAFF,TGTGCCAGCTCTTCTAAGTGGGGACAGGGGGAAAACACTGAAGCTTTCTTT
TRBV5-1,TRBD1,TRBJ1-4,once,CASSFQGQAEKLFF,TGCGCCAGCAGCTTCCAAGGACAGGCTGAAAAACTGTTTTTT
TRBV27,NA,TRBJ1-1,NA,CASSSGYVTEAFF,TGTGCCAGCAGTTCGGGTTATGTCACTGAAGCTTTCTTT
TRBV5-1,TRBD2,TRBJ2-1,NA,CASSTPGLAGYNEQFF,TGCGCCAGCAGCACACCGGGACTAGCGGGTTACAATGAGCAGTTCTTC
TRBV6-2/TRBV6-3,NA,TRBJ2-7,NA,CASSRNTGSYEQYF,TGTGCCAGCAGCCGAAATACAGGGTCCTACGAGCAGTACTTC
TRBV11-3,NA,TRBJ2-1,NA,CASSLDTGSVWSYNEQFF,TGTGCCAGCAGCTTAGATACAGGGAGTGTGTGGTCCTACAATGAGCAGTTCTTC
TRBV27,NA,TRBJ1-5,NA,CASSPGWRNQPQHF,TGTGCCAGCAGTCCGGGGTGGCGCAATCAGCCCCAGCATTTT
TRBV7-9,TRBD1,TRBJ1-4,once,CASNSFGTANEKLFF,TGTGCCAGCAACTCCTTCGGGACAGCTAATGAAAAACTGTTTTTT
TRBV18,TRBD1,TRBJ1-6,NA,CASSPVQGFGNSPLHF,TGTGCCAGCTCACCCGTACAGGGGTTTGGGAATTCACCCCTCCACTTT
TRBV30,NA,TRBJ1-2,NA,CAWSVVGLLYGYTF,TGTGCCTGGAGTGTGGTCGGACTGCTCTATGGCTACACCTTC
TRBV9,TRBD1,TRBJ1-2,NA,CASSVGTGGYGYTF,TGTGCCAGCAGCGTAGGGACAGGGGGGTATGGCTACACCTTC
TRBV27,NA,TRBJ1-2,NA,CASSSSSNYGYTF,TGTGCCAGCAGTTCCAGTTCTAACTATGGCTACACCTTC
TRBV3-1/TRBV3-2,TRBD1,TRBJ2-3,NA,CASSQDRGSTDTQYF,TGTGCCAGCAGCCAAGACAGGGGGTCGACAGATACGCAGTATTTT
TRBV9,NA,TRBJ1-3,NA,CASSPAPASSGNTIYF,TGTGCCAGCAGCCCCGCCCCAGCGAGCTCTGGAAACACCATATATTTT
TRBV7-8,NA,TRBJ1-1,NA,CASSFARGNTEAFF,TGTGCCAGCAGCTTTGCCCGGGGTAACACTGAAGCTTTCTTT
TRBV7-6,TRBD1,TRBJ2-3,once,CASSFDPGGAGIDTQYF,TGTGCCAGCAGCTTTGACCCAGGGGGCGCGGGTATCGATACGCAGTATTTT
TRBV11-2,NA,TRBJ1-3,NA,CASSSQFGSGNTIYF,TGTGCCAGCAGCTCACAGTTTGGCTCTGGAAACACCATATATTTT
TRBV5-1,TRBD1,TRBJ2-7,few,CASSLGTTGGEQYF,TGCGCCAGCAGCTTGGGAACAACAGGGGGGGAGCAGTACTTC